A single sample is the source of the 32 T cell receptor beta chains below, sequenced in a study of OX40 agonist ivuxolimab in advanced cancers. Sequencing used immunoSEQ multiplex PCR; TCRdb keeps in-frame clones, though not all of them. The sample carries some 37,000 clones, roughly 78% recorded once. This material consisted of CD4+ or CD8+ T cells sorted from blood, taken in a trial of the OX40 agonist ivuxolimab. These receptors originate from an adult with an advanced solid tumor such as melanoma, head and neck, liver or kidney cancer.

In DNA, the CDR3 is TGTGCCAGCAGTCGGAGTGGGGAGCTGTTTTTT. It codes for CASSRSGELFF. The chain couples TRBV21-1 to TRBJ2-2; the tabulated D call, TRBD2, remains unverified against the DNA. TRBV21-1 is listed as a pseudogene. The CDR3 runs to 11 residues.

This clone turned up a few times. The chain has TRBV19 and TRBJ2-7, with TRBD1 matching over 8 bases. CDR3 length: 15 amino acids. Trimming removed 4 bases from V and 2 bases from J; junction bases left unmatched: 7. Per the germline V gene, CDR1 is LNHDA and CDR2 is SQIVND (reference sequence). CDR3 nucleotides: TGTGCCAGTAGTAAACTGCGGGACAGGACCTACGAGCAGTACTTC. This encodes CASSKLRDRTYEQYF. The whole variable domain, remainder taken from reference TRBV19 and TRBJ2-7, is DGGITQSPKYLFRKEGQNVTLSCEQNLNHDAMYWYRQDPGQGLRLIYYSQIVNDFQKGDIAEGYSVSREKKESFPLTVTSAQKNPTAFYLCASSKLRDRTYEQYFGPGTRLTVT.

V usage is TRBV30 and J usage is TRBJ2-7; TRBD2 might be the D (6 bases). The CDR3 runs to 11 residues. V was pared by 4 bases and J by 3 bases, with 7 bases between. Germline V lookup: CDR1 GTSNPN, CDR2 SVGIG (reference sequence). Here the CDR3 reads CAWMRGYEQYF. As DNA, the CDR3 is TGTGCCTGGATGCGGGGCTACGAGCAGTACTTC.

CDR3 in amino acids: CASSQSSYEQYF. The DNA for the CDR3 is TGTGCCAGCAGTCAAAGCTCCTACGAGCAGTACTTC. This chain joins TRBV28 and TRBJ2-7; D unresolved. The CDR3 loop spans 12 amino acids. The V end lost 5 bases, the J end lost 0 bases, and 5 bases lay between the germline ends. Germline V CDR1 and CDR2: MDHEN, SYDVKM.

The rearrangement links TRBV25-1 to TRBJ2-1; TRBD2 agrees at 9 bases. Germline loops: CDR1 MGHDK, CDR2 SYGVNS. CDR3 size: 17 residues. The V and J ends lost 2 bases and 4 bases, in that order; junction bases with no gene match: 9. CDR3 DNA sequence: TGTGCCAGCAGTGAAACGGGTCTAGCGGGATCGTACAATGAGCAGTTCTTC. It specifies CASSETGLAGSYNEQFF.

This chain connects TRBV18 to TRBJ1-5; D unresolved. V shed 3 bases and J shed 0 bases, with 6 bases lying between them. CDR3 length: 14 residues. CDR1 is KGHSH, CDR2 LQKENI, per germline. The CDR3 protein is CASSPGSSNQPQHF. The CDR3 bases are TGTGCCAGCTCACCTGGGAGTAGCAATCAGCCCCAGCATTTT.

The V call is TRBV5-4, the J call TRBJ1-2; no firm D call. This CDR3 is built from 13 residues. Germline V lookup: CDR1 SGHNT, CDR2 YYREEE (reference sequence). V was clipped by 5 bases and J by 4 bases, with 12 bases between them. The CDR3 spells CASRAPVSYGYTF. As DNA, the CDR3 is TGTGCCAGCAGGGCTCCGGTCTCCTATGGCTACACCTTC.

The V gene is TRBV29-1, the J gene TRBJ2-7; D gene unclear. Trimming took 4 bases from V and 0 from J, leaving 4 bases between them. From germline, CDR1 is SQVTM and CDR2 ANQGSEA. The CDR3 has 11 amino acids. CDR3 in DNA: TGCAGCGTTGCAACCTCCTACGAGCAGTACTTC. This sequence encodes CSVATSYEQYF.

The rearrangement links TRBV28 to TRBJ2-7; perhaps D is TRBD1 or TRBD2 (6 bases each). Germline values: CDR1 MDHEN, CDR2 SYDVKM. The V gene lost 6 bases and the J gene lost 11 bases, with 23 bases spanning the gap. The CDR3 has 14 residues. CDR3 nucleotide sequence: TGTGCCAGCAGCTCCCCCCCGGGCCAAGGGGGGAAGTACTTC. Protein sequence: CASSSPPGQGGKYF.

This clone was picked up one time. The chain uses TRBV9 and TRBJ2-1; D gene ambiguous. The CDR3 contains 15 residues. The V gene's germline CDR1 is SGDLS and CDR2 YYNGEE. Trimming stripped 0 bases from V and 8 bases from J, with 15 bases between. CDR3 sequence reads: CASSVGPAPADEQFF. The CDR3 DNA reads as TGTGCCAGCAGCGTAGGGCCGGCCCCGGCGGATGAGCAGTTCTTC.

This sequence joins TRBV27 and TRBJ2-7; 10 bases align to TRBD2. The germline CDR1 and CDR2 sequences are MNHEY and SMNVEV (reference sequence). CDR3 length: 15 amino acids. V lost 7 bases and J lost 0; bases outside the gene matches: 6. CDR3 protein: CASIEASGGSYEQYF. In nucleotides, the CDR3 is TGTGCCAGCATTGAGGCTAGCGGGGGCTCCTACGAGCAGTACTTC.

V gene TRBV7-2 combines with J gene TRBJ2-4; 8 bases are shared with TRBD1. V shed 5 bases and J 7 bases; nucleotides not matched to a gene: 13. The CDR3 runs 16 residues. Germline-derived CDR1 and CDR2 are SGHTA and FQGNSA. In DNA, the CDR3 is TGTGCCAGCAGCCTGTACCTTGGACAGGGCGAGAACATTCAGTACTTC. Its protein product is CASSLYLGQGENIQYF.

This chain links TRBV2 with TRBJ2-5, with 11 positions matching TRBD2. Germline CDR1 is SNHLY and CDR2 is FYNNEI. The J segment lost 4 bases and the V segment lost 4 bases, leaving 2 bases of the junction unmatched. This CDR3 is built from 14 residues. The CDR3 spells CASSVGLAGETQYF. The CDR3 DNA sequence: TGTGCCAGCAGTGTAGGACTAGCGGGAGAGACCCAGTACTTC.

The V call is TRBV5-1, the J call TRBJ1-2, with a possible D match to TRBD1 (5 bases). Trimming stripped 0 bases from V and 4 bases from J, with 19 bases between. CDR1 SGHRS and CDR2 YFSETQ come from the germline V gene. The CDR3 is made up of 17 amino acids. DNA of the CDR3: TGCGCCAGCAGCTTGGACTTGGGGCCTGGAACCCCCTATGGCTACACCTTC. The encoded protein is CASSLDLGPGTPYGYTF.

The chain employs TRBV5-5 and TRBJ1-5, with 8 bases identical to TRBD1. The ends lost 4 bases at V and 1 base at J; junction bases unmatched: 10. Germline CDR1 reads SGHKS; CDR2 reads YYEKEE (reference sequence). The CDR3 sequence is 17 residues long. The CDR3 nucleotides are TGTGCCAGCAGCGCTCGGGACAGGTTTGGAAGCAATCAGCCCCAGCATTTT. Its translation is CASSARDRFGSNQPQHF. Filled out from reference TRBV5-5 and TRBJ1-5, the complete variable domain reads DAGVTQSPTHLIKTRGQQVTLRCSPISGHKSVSWYQQVLGQGPQFIFQYYEKEERGRGNFPDRFSARQFPNYSSELNVNALLLGDSALYLCASSARDRFGSNQPQHFGDGTRLSIL.

The V call is TRBV11-2, the J call TRBJ2-2, with TRBD2 matching over 9 bases. This CDR3 has 15 amino acids. The germline V gene has CDR1 SGHAT and CDR2 FQNNGV. J lost 7 bases, V lost 4 bases, and 7 bases had no gene match. CDR3 nucleotide sequence: TGTGCCAGCAGCTCTCTAGCGGGGAAGGGCGGGGAGCTGTTTTTT. The encoded protein is CASSSLAGKGGELFF.

The chain recombines TRBV14 with TRBJ2-7; a possible D gene is TRBD2 (5 bases). The germline V gene encodes CDR1 SGHDN and CDR2 FVKESK. The CDR3 covers 15 residues. The V and J ends lost 0 bases and 5 bases respectively, with 14 bases between them. The CDR3 coding sequence is TGTGCCAGCAGCCAAGATCTTGCGGGTCTTGACGAGCAGTACTTC. Encoded protein: CASSQDLAGLDEQYF.

This sequence joins TRBV27 and TRBJ1-5; possible D gene TRBD1, 6 bases. V dropped 5 bases and J dropped 0 bases, with 14 bases sitting between them. The CDR3 is made up of 16 amino acids. CDR1 is MNHEY and CDR2 is SMNVEV in the germline V gene (reference sequence). As DNA, the CDR3 is TGTGCCAGCAGTCCAAGGGGGGTATATAGCAATCAGCCCCAGCATTTT. This gives the protein CASSPRGVYSNQPQHF.

The chain carries TRBV21-1 and TRBJ2-5; the tabulated D call, TRBD1, remains unverified against the DNA. The DNA end favors TRBJ2-7, so the J call may be wrong. TRBV21-1 is termed a pseudogene. The CDR3 totals 14 residues. The CDR3: CASSKDGTAYEQYF. Here the CDR3 DNA reads TGTGCCAGCAGCAAAGATGGGACAGCCTACGAGCAGTACTTC.

Points on this clone: The junction departs from germline at one end; a sequencing error may be responsible. The chain combines TRBV7-7 with TRBJ2-7, with 10 positions matching TRBD1. Germline CDR1 and CDR2: SSHAT and FNYEAQ (reference sequence). The CDR3 totals 15 residues. CDR3 coding DNA: TGTGCTAGCAGCTCCGGGACAGGGGAGGGGGTGAAGCAGTACTTC. It is translated as CASSSGTGEGVKQYF.

This clone was recorded a few times. The rearrangement links TRBV6-1 to TRBJ2-1, with 12 positions matching TRBD2. CDR3 size: 14 residues. J lost 7 bases, V lost 7 bases, and 5 bases had no gene match. Germline lookup yields CDR1 MNHNS and CDR2 SASEGT. CDR3 DNA sequence: TGTGCCAGCACTCTAGCGGGGGGGTGGAATGAGCAGTTCTTC. Its translation: CASTLAGGWNEQFF.

The chain combines TRBV29-1 with TRBJ2-7, with 11 bases fitting TRBD1. Germline V CDR1 and CDR2: SQVTM, ANQGSEA. The V gene end was trimmed by 6 bases and the J gene end by 5 bases; junction bases not matched to a gene: 6. CDR3 size: 13 residues. The CDR3 here is CSVTGQGADEQYF. The DNA of the CDR3 is TGCAGCGTAACAGGACAGGGGGCTGACGAGCAGTACTTC.

This sequence joins TRBV18 and TRBJ2-5; 8 bases are shared with TRBD1. Germline-derived CDR1 and CDR2 are KGHSH and LQKENI. The CDR3 has 18 residues. V lost 3 bases and J lost 4; bases outside the gene matches: 16. For the CDR3, the DNA is TGTGCCAGCTCACCCCTGTCCAGGGGGCTGTTCGGACTAGAGACCCAGTACTTC. This gives the protein CASSPLSRGLFGLETQYF. Together with reference TRBV18 and TRBJ2-5, the CDR3 gives the full variable domain: NAGVMQNPRHLVRRRGQEARLRCSPMKGHSHVYWYRQLPEEGLKFMVYLQKENIIDESGMPKERFSAEFPKEGPSILRIQQVVRGDSAAYFCASSPLSRGLFGLETQYFGPGTRLLVL.

For the CDR3, the DNA is TGTGCCAGCAGCGCCGGGACAGGGCGCACAGATACGCAGTATTTT. It codes for CASSAGTGRTDTQYF. The V call is TRBV5-5, the J call TRBJ2-3; TRBD1 agrees at 9 bases. This CDR3 is 15 amino acids long. The ends lost 4 bases at V and 1 base at J; junction bases unmatched: 4. CDR1 SGHKS and CDR2 YYEKEE come from the germline V gene (reference sequence).

The V and J genes are TRBV28 and TRBJ1-1, with TRBD1 matching over 10 bases. This CDR3 comprises 16 residues. Germline CDR1 reads MDHEN; CDR2 reads SYDVKM. With V trimmed by 6 bases and J by 2 bases, 9 bases remained unmatched. CDR3 in amino acids: CASRNRDRGSNTEAFF. CDR3 sequence (DNA): TGTGCCAGCAGGAACCGGGACAGGGGCAGCAACACTGAAGCTTTCTTT.

V usage is TRBV19 and J usage is TRBJ1-4, with D possibly TRBD1 on 5 matching bases. This CDR3 comprises 14 residues. The V gene's germline CDR1 is LNHDA and CDR2 SQIVND (reference sequence). V gave up 7 bases and J gave up 5 bases, with 14 bases separating them. The CDR3 is CASNYRSSNEKLFF. In nucleotides, the CDR3 is TGTGCCAGTAATTACAGGAGCTCAAATGAAAAACTGTTTTTT.

The V gene is TRBV2, the J gene TRBJ2-3; unclear D gene. The V end lost 3 bases, the J end lost 3 bases, and 7 bases lay between the germline ends. CDR3 length equals 13 residues. Germline V gives CDR1 SNHLY, CDR2 FYNNEI. CDR3 amino acids: CASSDVGTDTQYF. The CDR3 bases are TGTGCCAGCAGTGACGTGGGGACAGATACGCAGTATTTT.

This sequence joins TRBV30 and TRBJ1-1, with a tentative D call TRBD1 (5 bases). V lost 3 bases, J lost 0 bases, and 11 bases lay in between. This CDR3 contains 14 residues. The germline CDR1 and CDR2 sequences are GTSNPN and SVGIG (reference sequence). The CDR3 coding sequence is TGTGCCTGGAGCGTGGGACCGATGAACACTGAAGCTTTCTTT. Translated: CAWSVGPMNTEAFF.

The genes are TRBV9 and TRBJ2-5, with TRBD2 matching 12 bases. The closer fit of TRBJ2-7 to the DNA end suggests the J call may be wrong. This CDR3 is built from 16 residues. Germline CDR1 and CDR2: SGDLS and YYNGEE. DNA for the CDR3: TGTGCCAGCAGCGAGGGACTAGCGGGTCGAAGATACGAGCAGTACTTC. Amino acids: CASSEGLAGRRYEQYF.

The genes are TRBV6-1 and TRBJ2-4; 7 nucleotides line up with TRBD1. V shed 1 base, J shed 0 bases, and the junction held 6 bases outside the gene matches. CDR3 size: 17 residues. The germline CDR1 and CDR2 sequences are MNHNS and SASEGT. CDR3 sequence (DNA): TGTGCCAGCAGTGAAGGAGCCCACAGGGGAGCCAAAAACATTCAGTACTTC. Translation: CASSEGAHRGAKNIQYF.

The rearrangement joins TRBV11-1 to TRBJ1-3, with a possible D match to TRBD1 (5 bases). Trimming pared 3 bases from V and 0 bases from J, leaving 12 bases between. The CDR3 extends over 16 amino acids. The V gene's germline CDR1 is SGHAT and CDR2 FQDESV (reference sequence). CDR3 loop: CASSFDAGNSGNTIYF. CDR3 bases: TGTGCCAGCAGCTTTGATGCAGGGAACTCTGGAAACACCATATATTTT.

The chain has TRBV7-3 and TRBJ2-3; TRBD2 might be the D (7 bases). Germline V gene data show CDR1 as SGHTA and CDR2 as FQGTGA. Trimming stripped 2 bases from V and 1 base from J, with 13 bases between. The CDR3 spans 16 residues. CDR3 sequence: CASSLQGGAGTDTQYF. CDR3 DNA sequence: TGTGCCAGCAGCTTACAAGGGGGGGCCGGCACAGATACGCAGTATTTT.